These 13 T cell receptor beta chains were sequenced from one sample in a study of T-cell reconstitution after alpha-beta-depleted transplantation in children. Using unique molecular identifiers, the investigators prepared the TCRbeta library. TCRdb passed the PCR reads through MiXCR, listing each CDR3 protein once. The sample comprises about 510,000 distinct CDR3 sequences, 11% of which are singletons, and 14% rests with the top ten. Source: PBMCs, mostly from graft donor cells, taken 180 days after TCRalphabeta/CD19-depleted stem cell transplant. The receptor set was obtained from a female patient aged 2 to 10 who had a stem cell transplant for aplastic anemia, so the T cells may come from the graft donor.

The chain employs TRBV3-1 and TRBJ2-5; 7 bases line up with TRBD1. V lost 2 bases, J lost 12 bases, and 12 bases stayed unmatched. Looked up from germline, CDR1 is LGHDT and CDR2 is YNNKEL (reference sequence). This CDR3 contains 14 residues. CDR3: CASSQHRGVLFEYF. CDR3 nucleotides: TGTGCCAGCAGCCAACACAGGGGAGTTTTGTTTGAGTACTTC.

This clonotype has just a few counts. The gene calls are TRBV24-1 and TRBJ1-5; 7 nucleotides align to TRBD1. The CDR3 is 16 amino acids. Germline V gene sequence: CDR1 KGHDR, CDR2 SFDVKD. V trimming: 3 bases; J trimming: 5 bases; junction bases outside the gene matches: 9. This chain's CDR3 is CATSDPAQGTHQPQHF. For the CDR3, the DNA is TGTGCCACCAGTGATCCCGCACAGGGGACCCATCAGCCCCAGCATTTT.

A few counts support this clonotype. The CDR3 protein is CASSKDRNTEAFF. In DNA form, the CDR3 reads TGTGCCAGCTCAAAGGACAGGAACACTGAAGCTTTCTTT. The chain couples TRBV18 to TRBJ1-1; TRBD1 might be the D (6 bases). V lost 5 bases to trimming and J lost 1 base, with 8 bases between them. This CDR3 region has 13 residues. Germline V gene data show CDR1 as KGHSH and CDR2 as LQKENI.

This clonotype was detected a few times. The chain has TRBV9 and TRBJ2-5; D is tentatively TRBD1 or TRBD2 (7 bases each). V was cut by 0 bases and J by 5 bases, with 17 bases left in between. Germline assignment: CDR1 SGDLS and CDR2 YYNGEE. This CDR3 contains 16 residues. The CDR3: CASSVGGRGGQETQYF. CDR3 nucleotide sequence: TGTGCCAGCAGCGTAGGAGGCAGGGGGGGGCAGGAGACCCAGTACTTC.

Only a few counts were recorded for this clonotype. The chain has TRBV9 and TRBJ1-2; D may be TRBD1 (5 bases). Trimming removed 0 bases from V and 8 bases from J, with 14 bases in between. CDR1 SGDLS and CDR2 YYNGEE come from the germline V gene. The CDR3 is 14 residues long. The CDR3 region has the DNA TGTGCCAGCAGCGTAGATAGACAGACGTCGGGCTACACCTTC. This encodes CASSVDRQTSGYTF.

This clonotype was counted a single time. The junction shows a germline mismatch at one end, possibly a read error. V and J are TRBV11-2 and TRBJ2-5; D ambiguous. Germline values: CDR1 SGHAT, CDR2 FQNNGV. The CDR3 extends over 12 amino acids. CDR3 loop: CASNLRAETQYF. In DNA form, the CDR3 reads TGTGCCAGCAACTTAAGGGCGGAGACCCAGTACTTC. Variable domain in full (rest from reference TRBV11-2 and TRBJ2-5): EAGVAQSPRYKIIEKRQSVAFWCNPISGHATLYWYQQILGQGPKLLIQFQNNGVVDDSQLPKDRFSAERLKGVDSTLKIQPAKLEDSAVYLCASNLRAETQYFGPGTRLLVL.

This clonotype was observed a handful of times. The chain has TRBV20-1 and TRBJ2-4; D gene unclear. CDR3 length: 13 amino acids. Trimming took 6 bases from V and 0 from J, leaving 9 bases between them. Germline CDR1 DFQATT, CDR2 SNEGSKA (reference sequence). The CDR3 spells CSARPLAKNIQYF. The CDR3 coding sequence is TGCAGTGCCCGTCCCCTAGCCAAAAACATTCAGTACTTC.

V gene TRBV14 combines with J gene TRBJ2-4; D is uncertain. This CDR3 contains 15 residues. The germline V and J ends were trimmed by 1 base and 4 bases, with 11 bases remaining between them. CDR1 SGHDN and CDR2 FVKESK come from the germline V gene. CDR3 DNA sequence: TGTGCCAGCAGCCAAGGAGCAGGATCGAAAAACATTCAGTACTTC. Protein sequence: CASSQGAGSKNIQYF.

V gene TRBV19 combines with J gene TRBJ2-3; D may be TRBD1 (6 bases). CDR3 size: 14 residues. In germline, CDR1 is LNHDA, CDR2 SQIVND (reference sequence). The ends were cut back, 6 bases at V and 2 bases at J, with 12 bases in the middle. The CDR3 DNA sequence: TGTGCCAGTAGGTCCGGGACACTCACAGATACGCAGTATTTT. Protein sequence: CASRSGTLTDTQYF. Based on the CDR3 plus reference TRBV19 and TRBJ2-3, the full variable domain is DGGITQSPKYLFRKEGQNVTLSCEQNLNHDAMYWYRQDPGQGLRLIYYSQIVNDFQKGDIAEGYSVSREKKESFPLTVTSAQKNPTAFYLCASRSGTLTDTQYFGPGTRLTVL.

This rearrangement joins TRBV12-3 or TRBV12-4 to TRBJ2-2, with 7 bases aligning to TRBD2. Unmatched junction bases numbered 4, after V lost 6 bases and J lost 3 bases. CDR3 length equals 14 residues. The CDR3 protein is CASSRLAYTGELFF. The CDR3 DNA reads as TGTGCCAGCAGCCGACTAGCCTACACCGGGGAGCTGTTTTTT.

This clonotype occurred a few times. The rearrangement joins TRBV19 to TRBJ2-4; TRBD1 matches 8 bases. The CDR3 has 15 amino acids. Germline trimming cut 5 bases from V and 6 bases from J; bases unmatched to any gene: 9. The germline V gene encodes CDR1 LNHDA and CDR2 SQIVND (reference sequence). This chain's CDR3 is CASSLRTGTINIQYF. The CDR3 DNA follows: TGTGCCAGTAGTCTTCGGACAGGGACGATAAACATTCAGTACTTC.

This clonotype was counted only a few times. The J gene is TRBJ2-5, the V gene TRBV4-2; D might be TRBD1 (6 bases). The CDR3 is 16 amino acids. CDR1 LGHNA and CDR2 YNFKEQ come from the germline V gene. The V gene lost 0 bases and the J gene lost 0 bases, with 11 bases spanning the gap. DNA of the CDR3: TGTGCCAGCAGCCAAGAGGAGACAGGAGACCAAGAGACCCAGTACTTC. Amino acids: CASSQEETGDQETQYF.

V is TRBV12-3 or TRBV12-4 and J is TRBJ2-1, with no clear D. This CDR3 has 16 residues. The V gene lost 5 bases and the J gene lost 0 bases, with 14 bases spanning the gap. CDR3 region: CASSPQELRSYNEQFF. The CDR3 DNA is TGTGCCAGCAGTCCTCAGGAGCTCCGCTCCTACAATGAGCAGTTCTTC.